This T cell receptor beta chain stems from a study of lymphopenia after photon versus proton radiotherapy. Repertoires were generated with immunoSEQ multiplex PCR, while TCRdb's copy carries only in-frame clones and drops some. The sample records some 29,000 clones, about nine tenths being singletons. The CDR3 loop spans 14 amino acids. Trimming removed 7 bases from V and 3 bases from J; junction bases left unmatched: 6. Germline CDR1 and CDR2: LNHDA and SQIVND (reference sequence). General study points: In patients who died, overall survival fell as post-nadir TCR diversity dropped more. After the lymphocyte nadir, photon-treated repertoires showed oligoclonal expansion, especially of CD8+ Temra cells. Relative stability marked proton patients; photon patients lost diversity and naive cells.

About this clone itself: What it recognizes is unknown.

The chain is built from TRBV19 and TRBJ1-2, with TRBD1 matching 9 bases. This receptor was taken from a woman aged 55-69 years with cholangiocarcinoma. Some clones in this sample may be carry-over from other donors' samples. Sequencing used peripheral blood, obtained from a patient treated with proton-based radiotherapy. The CDR3, as DNA: TGTGCCAGTATAGAACAGGGGGCAGACTATGGCTACACCTTC. Its protein product is CASIEQGADYGYTF.